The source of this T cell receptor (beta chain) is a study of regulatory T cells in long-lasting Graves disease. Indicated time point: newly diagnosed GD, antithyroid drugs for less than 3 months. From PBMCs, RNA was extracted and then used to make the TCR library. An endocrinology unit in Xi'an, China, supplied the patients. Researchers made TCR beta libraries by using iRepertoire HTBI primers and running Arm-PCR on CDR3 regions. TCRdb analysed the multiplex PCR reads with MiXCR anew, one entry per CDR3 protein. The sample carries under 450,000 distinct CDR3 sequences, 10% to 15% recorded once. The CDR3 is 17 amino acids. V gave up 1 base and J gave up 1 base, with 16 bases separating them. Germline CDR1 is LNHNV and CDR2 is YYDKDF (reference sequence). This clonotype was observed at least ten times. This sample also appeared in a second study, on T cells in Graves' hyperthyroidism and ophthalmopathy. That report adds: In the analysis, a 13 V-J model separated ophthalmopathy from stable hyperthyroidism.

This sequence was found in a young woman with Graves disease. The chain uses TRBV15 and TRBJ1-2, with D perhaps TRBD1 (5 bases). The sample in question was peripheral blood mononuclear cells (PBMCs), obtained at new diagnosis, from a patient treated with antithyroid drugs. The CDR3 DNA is TGTGCCACCAGCAGAGGGGCGACAGCGGATGGTAACTATGGCTACACCTTC. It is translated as CATSRGATADGNYGYTF.